The 26 T cell receptor beta chains reported below all come from one sample, sequenced in a study of blood T cell repertoires in COVID-19. Libraries were prepared by immunoSEQ multiplex PCR; TCRdb keeps only in-frame clonotypes and omits some of them. The table shows about 97,000 clones, with almost 95% occurring only once. Sequenced sample: peripheral blood. Receptors originate from a man in his forties or fifties with active COVID-19.

J is TRBJ1-1 and V is TRBV28; weak D call: TRBD1 (5 bases). The CDR3 is 17 amino acids. Germline lookup yields CDR1 MDHEN and CDR2 SYDVKM. Trimming left V 2 bases short and J 4 bases short, with 20 bases between. The DNA of the CDR3 is TGTGCCAGCAGTTTAACCGCCCCCGAAGGGAGGGGCACTGAAGCTTTCTTT. Amino acids: CASSLTAPEGRGTEAFF.

The chain uses TRBV5-1 and TRBJ2-3, with D possibly matching TRBD1 (6 bases). Trimming cost V 4 bases and J 8 bases, with 20 bases left between them. From germline, CDR1 is SGHRS and CDR2 YFSETQ. The CDR3 runs 15 residues. The CDR3 protein is CASSREAPSQGTQYF. The CDR3 nucleotides are TGCGCCAGCAGCCGGGAAGCCCCTTCACAGGGTACGCAGTATTTT. The entire variable domain, with the rest obtained from reference TRBV5-1 and TRBJ2-3, is as follows: KAGVTQTPRYLIKTRGQQVTLSCSPISGHRSVSWYQQTPGQGLQFLFEYFSETQRNKGNFPGRFSGRQFSNSRSEMNVSTLELGDSALYLCASSREAPSQGTQYFGPGTRLTVL.

The chain is built from TRBV28 and TRBJ2-1; a possible D gene is TRBD2 (5 bases). V was clipped by 8 bases and J by 4 bases, with 15 bases between them. The CDR3 runs 14 residues. Germline V CDR1 and CDR2: MDHEN, SYDVKM. The CDR3 DNA sequence: TGTGCCAGCGGACTCACAAGTACTTACAATGAGCAGTTCTTC. As protein: CASGLTSTYNEQFF.

V usage is TRBV30 and J usage is TRBJ2-7, with a weak D call TRBD2 (5 bases). The V end was cut by 3 bases, the J end by 0 bases, with 12 bases between. CDR3 length: 14 amino acids. CDR1 is GTSNPN and CDR2 is SVGIG in the germline V gene (reference sequence). The CDR3 is CAWRPPGNSYEQYF. CDR3 in DNA: TGTGCCTGGAGACCCCCGGGGAACTCCTACGAGCAGTACTTC.

This clone came up once. V usage is TRBV2 and J usage is TRBJ2-1; TRBD2 matches 11 bases. This CDR3 region has 15 residues. Germline-derived CDR1 and CDR2 are SNHLY and FYNNEI. V lost 6 bases to trimming and J lost 6 bases; unmatched junction nucleotides: 7. CDR3 sequence reads: CASSLGTSGFNEQFF. CDR3 DNA: TGTGCCAGCAGCCTCGGGACTAGCGGCTTCAATGAGCAGTTCTTC.

The J gene is TRBJ1-4, the V gene TRBV28; tentative D call: TRBD1 (6 bases). V was pared by 8 bases and J by 6 bases, with 22 bases between. Germline V CDR1 and CDR2: MDHEN, SYDVKM. The CDR3 contains 16 residues. The CDR3, as DNA: TGTGCCAGCCGTGCCCTGGGGGCAGTAAGGGATGAAAAACTGTTTTTT. The encoded protein is CASRALGAVRDEKLFF.

The V call is TRBV28, the J call TRBJ1-4, with no clear D. CDR1 and CDR2 (germline): MDHEN, SYDVKM. V lost 9 bases and J 8 bases, leaving 10 bases between the germline ends. The length of the CDR3 is 11 residues. The CDR3 DNA reads as TGTGCCAGTGCCTCTGAGGAAAAACTGTTTTTT. As protein: CASASEEKLFF.

The rearrangement uses TRBV5-1 and TRBJ2-5, with TRBD2 matching over 12 bases. Germline CDR1 is SGHRS and CDR2 is YFSETQ. The J segment lost 4 bases and the V segment lost 0 bases, leaving 1 base of the junction unmatched. The CDR3 loop spans 15 amino acids. The DNA for the CDR3 is TGCGCCAGCAGCTTGGTACTAGCGGGGGGAGAGACCCAGTACTTC. This codes for CASSLVLAGGETQYF.

This rearrangement joins TRBV11-3 to TRBJ1-1; no clear D. V was cut by 0 bases and J by 1 base, with 6 bases left in between. CDR1 is SGHNT and CDR2 is YENEEA in the germline V gene. This CDR3 region has 14 residues. CDR3 sequence reads: CASSLDSGNTEAFF. CDR3 nucleotides: TGTGCCAGCAGCTTAGACTCGGGGAACACTGAAGCTTTCTTT.

The chain carries TRBV28 and TRBJ2-1, with 9 positions matching TRBD2. The CDR3 runs 14 residues. V dropped 5 bases and J dropped 9; count of bases not matched to a gene: 8. Germline-derived CDR1 and CDR2 are MDHEN and SYDVKM. The CDR3 loop is CASSELAGEREQFF. The CDR3 nucleotides are TGTGCCAGCAGTGAATTAGCGGGGGAGCGTGAGCAGTTCTTC.

The chain uses TRBV7-8 and TRBJ1-2; maybe TRBD1 (6 bases). Germline V gene sequence: CDR1 SGHVS, CDR2 FQNEAQ. V lost 1 base and J 2 bases, leaving 8 bases between the germline ends. CDR3 length: 14 residues. CDR3 amino acids: CASSLGTANYGYTF. CDR3 coding DNA: TGTGCCAGCAGCTTAGGGACAGCAAACTATGGCTACACCTTC. Full variable domain (outside the CDR3, taken from reference TRBV7-8 and TRBJ1-2): GAGVSQSPRYKVAKRGQDVALRCDPISGHVSLFWYQQALGQGPEFLTYFQNEAQLDKSGLPSDRFFAERPEGSVSTLKIQRTQQEDSAVYLCASSLGTANYGYTFGSGTRLTVV.

The chain employs TRBV5-8 and TRBJ2-1; no clear D. Germline loops: CDR1 SGHTS, CDR2 YDEGEE. Trimming pared 4 bases from V and 8 bases from J, leaving 10 bases between. This CDR3 is built from 12 residues. The CDR3 loop reads CASSPRRDEQFF. The CDR3 nucleotides read TGTGCCAGCAGCCCGCGGCGTGATGAGCAGTTCTTC.

The chain is built from TRBV9 and TRBJ2-3; 7 positions agree with TRBD1. The CDR3 consists of 15 residues. V was pared by 3 bases and J by 2 bases, with 6 bases of the junction left unmatched. Germline CDR1 is SGDLS and CDR2 is YYNGEE. The CDR3 sequence: CASSALGGFTDTQYF. As DNA, the CDR3 is TGTGCCAGCAGCGCCCTAGGGGGCTTCACAGATACGCAGTATTTT.

CDR3 protein: CASSVLAGLYNEQFF. The CDR3 DNA reads TGTGCCAGCAGCGTACTAGCGGGACTTTACAATGAGCAGTTCTTC. The chain carries TRBV9 and TRBJ2-1, with TRBD2 matching 9 bases. CDR1 is SGDLS and CDR2 is YYNGEE in the germline V gene. The CDR3 runs to 15 residues. J gave up 4 bases and V 1 base, and 3 bases lay outside the gene matches.

As concerns this clone: Within the sample, other DNA sequences also encode this same CDR3. The gene calls are TRBV18 and TRBJ2-3; 7 bases match TRBD1. In germline, CDR1 is KGHSH, CDR2 LQKENI. CDR3 length equals 14 residues. V gave up 3 bases and J gave up 0 bases; unmatched junction bases: 0. The CDR3 DNA sequence: TGTGCCAGCTCACCGGGACAGAGCACAGATACGCAGTATTTT. As protein: CASSPGQSTDTQYF.

The J gene is TRBJ1-6, the V gene TRBV19; 7 bases match TRBD1. V was clipped by 3 bases and J by 7 bases; unmatched bases: 9. This CDR3 spans 16 amino acids. Germline values: CDR1 LNHDA, CDR2 SQIVND (reference sequence). The DNA of the CDR3 is TGTGCCAGTAGTATCTTGGGCCGGGACAGAAATTCACCCCTCCACTTT. Its translation: CASSILGRDRNSPLHF. Based on the CDR3 plus reference TRBV19 and TRBJ1-6, the full variable domain is DGGITQSPKYLFRKEGQNVTLSCEQNLNHDAMYWYRQDPGQGLRLIYYSQIVNDFQKGDIAEGYSVSREKKESFPLTVTSAQKNPTAFYLCASSILGRDRNSPLHFGNGTRLTVT.

There are a few counts of this clone. The CDR3 region is CASSQEALQYVEQYF. CDR3 nucleotides: TGTGCCAGCAGCCAAGAGGCCCTACAGTACGTGGAGCAGTACTTC. This chain uses TRBV4-2 with TRBJ2-7; D is uncertain. The CDR3 spans 15 residues. V was trimmed by 0 bases and J by 7 bases, leaving 16 bases between them. Looked up from germline, CDR1 is LGHNA and CDR2 is YNFKEQ.

The V call is TRBV19, the J call TRBJ2-7, with 7 bases that match TRBD2. The CDR3 has 15 residues. CDR1 is LNHDA and CDR2 is SQIVND in the germline V gene (reference sequence). Trimming removed 6 bases from V and 0 bases from J; junction bases left unmatched: 8. CDR3 sequence (DNA): TGTGCCAGTAGCCCCGCCAGCGGGATCTCCTACGAGCAGTACTTC. Its protein is CASSPASGISYEQYF.

This sequence joins TRBV28 and TRBJ2-1; D is ambiguous. CDR1 and CDR2 from the germline V gene are MDHEN and SYDVKM. The CDR3 runs 15 residues. V lost 5 bases and J lost 6, with 17 bases in between. The CDR3 coding sequence is TGTGCCAGCAGTCTCTTACGGCGAGGTGGCAATGAGCAGTTCTTC. The encoded protein is CASSLLRRGGNEQFF.

The CDR3 spells CASSDPRGRGNTDTQYF. The DNA for the CDR3 is TGTGCCAGCAGTGATCCCAGGGGCAGGGGGAACACAGATACGCAGTATTTT. The chain carries TRBV28 and TRBJ2-3; TRBD1 agrees at 7 bases. The length of the CDR3 is 17 residues. V shed 5 bases and J 2 bases; nucleotides not matched to a gene: 13. Germline CDR1 MDHEN, CDR2 SYDVKM.

The V call is TRBV19, the J call TRBJ1-5; the match to TRBD1 covers 11 bases. Trimming took 6 bases from V and 6 from J; bases not matched to a gene: 7. This CDR3 is built from 15 residues. The germline gives CDR1 LNHDA, CDR2 SQIVND (reference sequence). For the CDR3, the DNA is TGTGCCAGTAGGGGCGGGGACAGGGGGTTTCAGCCCCAGCATTTT. It specifies CASRGGDRGFQPQHF.

The chain links TRBV28 to TRBJ2-1, with D tentatively TRBD2 (5 bases). The CDR3 spans 15 residues. V was shortened by 3 bases and J by 0 bases, with 9 bases between the two germline ends. Germline CDR1 MDHEN, CDR2 SYDVKM. The CDR3: CASSFRESSYNEQFF. The CDR3 DNA sequence: TGTGCCAGCAGTTTCCGGGAAAGCTCCTACAATGAGCAGTTCTTC.

The CDR3 spells CASSGGVAQPQHF. CDR3 sequence (DNA): TGTGCCAGCAGCGGCGGGGTCGCGCAGCCCCAGCATTTT. This chain joins TRBV7-2 and TRBJ1-5; D is uncertain. Germline CDR1 is SGHTA and CDR2 is FQGNSA. The length of the CDR3 is 13 residues. Trimming cost V 5 bases and J 7 bases, with 12 bases left between them.

V is TRBV14 and J is TRBJ2-3; D is unresolved. The germline V gene encodes CDR1 SGHDN and CDR2 FVKESK. V lost 0 bases to trimming and J lost 1 base, with 8 bases between them. The CDR3 sequence is 15 residues long. The CDR3 bases are TGTGCCAGCAGCCAAGACGGGTTTCGCACAGATACGCAGTATTTT. This sequence encodes CASSQDGFRTDTQYF.

The chain has TRBV5-1 and TRBJ2-3, with no clear D. The CDR3 is made up of 14 amino acids. V gave up 0 bases and J gave up 4 bases, with 9 bases separating them. CDR1 and CDR2 (germline): SGHRS, YFSETQ. Written as DNA, the CDR3 is TGCGCCAGCAGCTTGGCCGTCAGTGCAGATACGCAGTATTTT. Translated, it gives CASSLAVSADTQYF.

In nucleotides, the CDR3 is TGTGCCAGCTCACCACCGGCGGGAGGGGATTACGAGCAGTACTTC. It translates to CASSPPAGGDYEQYF. This chain joins TRBV18 and TRBJ2-7; 9 nucleotides align to TRBD2. There are 15 residues in the CDR3. V was clipped by 0 bases and J by 4 bases; unmatched bases: 4. Germline V gene sequence: CDR1 KGHSH, CDR2 LQKENI.